The next 5 T cell receptor beta chains were all read from a single sample in a study of preoperative IRX-2 immunotherapy in early breast cancer. Generated by immunoSEQ multiplex PCR, the TCRdb table keeps only in-frame clones and is missing some. The table lists 25,000 to 30,000 clones, 82% of them singletons. Treatment given: preoperative locoregional IRX-2 cytokine immunotherapy. This sample was gathered from a patient treated with IRX-2 immunotherapy. All receptors derive from a human donor with breast cancer.

As DNA, the CDR3 is TGTGCCAGCAGCTTAGGGCTAGCGGGGGGGCCAGAGACCCAGTACTTC. It is translated as CASSLGLAGGPETQYF. This rearrangement joins TRBV7-6 to TRBJ2-5, with TRBD2 matching 12 bases. Trimming removed 1 base from V and 4 bases from J; junction bases left unmatched: 4. In germline, CDR1 is SGHVS, CDR2 FNYEAQ. CDR3 length: 16 residues.

This chain uses TRBV16 with TRBJ1-4; TRBD1 is a possible D gene (5 bases). Between the trimmed V and J ends, which lost 8 bases and 12 bases, there was a span of 16 bases. Germline CDR1 KGHSY, CDR2 FQNENV. The CDR3 runs 12 residues. CDR3 nucleotides: TGTGCCAGCTATGCCTCCCCACAGGAACTGTTTTTT. It specifies CASYASPQELFF.

The rearrangement links TRBV19 to TRBJ2-3, with a weak D call TRBD2 (6 bases). The CDR3 sequence is 12 residues long. The germline V gene has CDR1 LNHDA and CDR2 SQIVND (reference sequence). Trimming pared 6 bases from V and 4 bases from J, leaving 8 bases between. The CDR3 sequence: CASSGSADTQYF. In nucleotides, the CDR3 is TGTGCCAGTAGCGGGAGCGCAGATACGCAGTATTTT.

This chain joins TRBV11-3 and TRBJ2-5; 8 nucleotides line up with TRBD2. The CDR3 runs to 14 residues. The germline gives CDR1 SGHNT, CDR2 YENEEA. The trim removed 6 bases at V and 5 bases at J, leaving 8 bases unmatched. CDR3 DNA sequence: TGTGCCAGCAGACCAAGCGGGAGTTTTGAGACCCAGTACTTC. Its translation is CASRPSGSFETQYF.

V and J are TRBV5-1 and TRBJ2-1; no firm D call. The CDR3 contains 14 residues. The V end lost 2 bases, the J end lost 10 bases, and 16 bases lay between the germline ends. From germline, CDR1 is SGHRS and CDR2 YFSETQ. The CDR3 protein is CASSLLGPTEEQFF. CDR3 DNA: TGCGCCAGCAGCTTACTGGGCCCAACCGAAGAGCAGTTCTTC.